A selection of T cell receptor beta chains follows, all from one sample in a study of T-cell reconstitution after alpha-beta-depleted transplantation in children. TCRdb reprocessed the PCR reads with MiXCR, giving one entry per CDR3 protein. This table holds some 400,000 distinct CDR3 sequences, around 21% found once. The specimen comprised PBMCs from the stem cell graft donor, sampled from the stem cell graft. Source of these receptors: a human donor who donated a stem cell graft to a child with acute myeloid leukemia. CDR3s include the opening cysteine and the closing phenylalanine or tryptophan. The D gene is left open where the match is weak. The listing skips clone size in some rows; elsewhere it reads once, few, many or a size class.

V gene: TRBV12-5
clone size: -
J gene: TRBJ2-7
D gene: -
CDR3 protein: CASGLVRPPRYEQYF
CDR3 DNA: TGTGCTAGTGGTTTGGTACGTCCCCCGAGGTACGAGCAGTACTTC

V gene: TRBV29-1
clone size: -
J gene: TRBJ2-2
D gene: TRBD2
CDR3 protein: CSARTSGRAHTGELFF
CDR3 DNA: TGCAGCGCCAGGACTAGCGGGAGGGCGCACACCGGGGAGCTGTTTTTT

V gene: TRBV20-1
clone size: many
J gene: TRBJ2-5
D gene: -
CDR3 protein: CSARAPLRETQYF
CDR3 DNA: TGCAGTGCTAGAGCCCCCCTCCGGGAGACCCAGTACTTC

V gene: TRBV7-9
clone size: -
J gene: TRBJ2-7
D gene: -
CDR3 protein: CASSPGLSGEPYEQYF
CDR3 DNA: TGTGCCAGCAGCCCCGGTTTATCGGGAGAACCCTACGAGCAGTACTTC

V gene: TRBV5-1
clone size: -
J gene: TRBJ2-1
D gene: TRBD2
CDR3 protein: CASSGGLAGGGDEQFF
CDR3 DNA: TGCGCCAGCAGCGGGGGACTAGCGGGAGGCGGCGATGAGCAGTTCTTC

V gene: TRBV28
clone size: -
J gene: TRBJ1-2
D gene: -
CDR3 protein: CASMQGLGYGYTF
CDR3 DNA: TGTGCCAGCATGCAGGGGCTAGGCTATGGCTACACCTTC

V gene: TRBV12-3/TRBV12-4
clone size: -
J gene: TRBJ1-5
D gene: -
CDR3 protein: CASSQQDDPRCQHF
CDR3 DNA: TGTGCCAGCAGTCAACAAGACGACCCCCGGTGCCAGCATTTT

V gene: TRBV10-2
clone size: -
J gene: TRBJ2-1
D gene: -
CDR3 protein: CASSEGGRTKFF
CDR3 DNA: TGCGCCAGCAGTGAAGGCGGCAGGACAAAATTCTTC

V gene: TRBV27
clone size: few
J gene: TRBJ2-7
D gene: TRBD1
CDR3 protein: CASSGTASYEQYF
CDR3 DNA: TGTGCCAGTTCCGGGACAGCCTCCTACGAGCAGTACTTC

V gene: TRBV12-3/TRBV12-4
clone size: -
J gene: TRBJ2-5
D gene: TRBD2
CDR3 protein: CAGASGRRETPYF
CDR3 DNA: TGTGCCGGAGCTAGCGGGAGGCGGGAGACCCCGTACTTC

V gene: TRBV2
clone size: -
J gene: TRBJ1-1
D gene: -
CDR3 protein: CASSEAGRTNTEAFF
CDR3 DNA: TGTGCCAGCAGTGAGGCGGGACGAACGAACACTGAAGCTTTCTTT

V gene: TRBV4-1
clone size: once
J gene: TRBJ2-5
D gene: -
CDR3 protein: CASSQGAGAGQETQYF
CDR3 DNA: TGCGCCAGCAGCCAAGGGGCAGGGGCGGGACAAGAGACCCAGTACTTC

V gene: TRBV28
clone size: -
J gene: TRBJ1-1
D gene: -
CDR3 protein: CASSLTNTEAFF
CDR3 DNA: TGTGCCAGCAGTTTGACTAACACTGAAGCTTTCTTT

V gene: TRBV7-7
clone size: -
J gene: TRBJ2-5
D gene: TRBD1
CDR3 protein: CASSPGTGGETQYF
CDR3 DNA: TGTGCCAGCAGCCCCGGGACAGGGGGAGAGACCCAGTACTTC

V gene: TRBV20-1
clone size: -
J gene: TRBJ1-1
D gene: TRBD1
CDR3 protein: CSARRTGTTEAFF
CDR3 DNA: TGCAGTGCTAGAAGGACAGGGACCACTGAAGCTTTCTTT

V gene: TRBV11-2
clone size: few
J gene: TRBJ2-1
D gene: -
CDR3 protein: CASSPIAHSYNEQFF
CDR3 DNA: TGTGCCAGCAGCCCAATCGCTCATTCCTACAATGAGCAGTTCTTC

V gene: TRBV20-1
clone size: -
J gene: TRBJ2-7
D gene: -
CDR3 protein: CSARVGRTYEQYF
CDR3 DNA: TGCAGTGCTAGAGTTGGACGGACCTACGAGCAGTACTTC

V gene: TRBV7-8
clone size: -
J gene: TRBJ2-2
D gene: TRBD1
CDR3 protein: CASSLSLDRGAGELFF
CDR3 DNA: TGTGCCAGCAGCTTATCGCTGGACAGGGGCGCCGGGGAGCTGTTTTTT

V gene: TRBV2
clone size: few
J gene: TRBJ2-2
D gene: TRBD1
CDR3 protein: CATRQGQNTGELFF
CDR3 DNA: TGTGCCACGAGACAGGGACAGAACACCGGGGAGCTGTTTTTT

V gene: TRBV20-1
clone size: few
J gene: TRBJ2-2
D gene: -
CDR3 protein: CSVGNRISGTGELFF
CDR3 DNA: TGCAGTGTTGGGAATCGGATCAGCGGCACCGGGGAGCTGTTTTTT

V gene: TRBV7-8
clone size: -
J gene: TRBJ1-6
D gene: -
CDR3 protein: CASSQGSPLHF
CDR3 DNA: TGTGCCAGCAGCCAAGGGTCACCCCTCCACTTT

V gene: TRBV18
clone size: few
J gene: TRBJ1-1
D gene: TRBD1
CDR3 protein: CASSLGTGGVGTEAFF
CDR3 DNA: TGTGCCAGCTCACTGGGGACAGGGGGCGTCGGCACTGAAGCTTTCTTT

V gene: TRBV7-9
clone size: -
J gene: TRBJ2-7
D gene: TRBD1
CDR3 protein: CASDRGALYEQYF
CDR3 DNA: TGTGCCAGCGACAGGGGAGCTTTGTACGAGCAGTACTTC

V gene: TRBV20-1
clone size: few
J gene: TRBJ1-5
D gene: -
CDR3 protein: CSAREGGPGQPQHF
CDR3 DNA: TGCAGTGCTAGAGAGGGGGGACCGGGTCAGCCCCAGCATTTT